Sequencing of this T cell receptor beta chain was carried out in a study of blood T cell repertoires in COVID-19. Across the whole study: Nucleic acid was either cDNA or gDNA, and it came from T cells, B-cell-depleted T cells, or PBMCs.

The protocol was immunoSEQ multiplex PCR, while the TCRdb copy is restricted to in-frame clones and leaves out a portion. The sample lists 400,000 to 450,000 clones, 90% occurring once. Germline-derived CDR1 and CDR2 are MNHNS and SASEGT. V was clipped by 1 base and J by 2 bases, with 11 bases between them. The CDR3 has 15 amino acids. The age range of participants was 18 to 89 years, with residence in about two dozen US areas. Clinical history as reported by participants underpinned cohort assignment. Two negative PCRs, clearance, or symptom resolution characterized the recovered Cohort 3 donors. This sequence was found in a man aged 18 to 30 who had recovered from COVID-19. The sample taken for sequencing was PBMCs or T cells enriched from blood (not recorded which). The chain has TRBV6-1 and TRBJ2-5; D ambiguous. In DNA, the CDR3 is TGTGCCAGCAGTGAAGTGGTCCTACGACAAGAGACCCAGTACTTC. Its translation is CASSEVVLRQETQYF.